This T cell receptor (beta chain) derives from a study of T cell clonotyping in hematopoietic cell transplantation. General study points: Few recipient clonotypes overlapped donors; over 97% were de novo at given depth.

The CDR3 totals 15 residues. Germline V gene data show CDR1 as SGDLS and CDR2 as YYNGEE. V lost 3 bases, J lost 0 bases, and 10 bases lay in between. Assay: immunoSEQ multiplex PCR; the TCRdb copy retains only in-frame clones and omits some. The sample shows 65,000 to 75,000 clones, around 94% of them seen only once. Worth noting for this clone: Its specificity is unknown.

The receptor was isolated from a man aged 50-59 years in good health. Some clones in this sample may be carry-over from other donors' samples. The chain is built from TRBV9 and TRBJ2-4, with TRBD1 as a possible D gene (6 bases). The sample was peripheral blood mononuclear cells. CDR3 DNA sequence: TGTGCCAGCAGCGCCCAGGGGCTAGCCAAAAACATTCAGTACTTC. It translates to CASSAQGLAKNIQYF.